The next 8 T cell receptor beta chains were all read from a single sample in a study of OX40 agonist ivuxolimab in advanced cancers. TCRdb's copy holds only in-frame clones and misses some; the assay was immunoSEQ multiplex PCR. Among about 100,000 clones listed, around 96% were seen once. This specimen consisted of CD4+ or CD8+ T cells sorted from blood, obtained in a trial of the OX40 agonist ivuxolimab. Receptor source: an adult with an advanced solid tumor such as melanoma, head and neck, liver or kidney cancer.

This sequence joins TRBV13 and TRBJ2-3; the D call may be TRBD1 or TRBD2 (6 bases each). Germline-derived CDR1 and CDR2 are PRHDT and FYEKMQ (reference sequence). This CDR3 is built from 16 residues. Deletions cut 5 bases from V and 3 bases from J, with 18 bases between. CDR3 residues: CASSPKGGPQTDTQYF. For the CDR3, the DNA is TGTGCCAGCAGCCCTAAAGGGGGGCCTCAAACAGATACGCAGTATTTT.

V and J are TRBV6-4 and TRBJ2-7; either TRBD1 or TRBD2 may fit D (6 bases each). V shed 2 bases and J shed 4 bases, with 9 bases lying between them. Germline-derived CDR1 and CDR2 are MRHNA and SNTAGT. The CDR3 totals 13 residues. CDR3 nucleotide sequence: TGTGCCAGCAGTGACCAGGGGAGGTACGAGCAGTACTTC. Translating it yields CASSDQGRYEQYF.

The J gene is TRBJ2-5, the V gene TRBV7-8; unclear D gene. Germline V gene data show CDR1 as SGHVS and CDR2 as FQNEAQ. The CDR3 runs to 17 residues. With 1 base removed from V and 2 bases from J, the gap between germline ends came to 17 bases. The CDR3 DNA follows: TGTGCCAGCAGCTTAGGACGTTTCGGCATCGTACAAGAGACCCAGTACTTC. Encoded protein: CASSLGRFGIVQETQYF.

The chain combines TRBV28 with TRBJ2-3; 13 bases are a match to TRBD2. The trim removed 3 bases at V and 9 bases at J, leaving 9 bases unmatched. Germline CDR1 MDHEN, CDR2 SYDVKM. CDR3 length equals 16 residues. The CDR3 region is CASSFPTSGGASTQYF. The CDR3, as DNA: TGTGCCAGCAGTTTCCCAACTAGCGGGGGGGCCTCGACGCAGTATTTT.

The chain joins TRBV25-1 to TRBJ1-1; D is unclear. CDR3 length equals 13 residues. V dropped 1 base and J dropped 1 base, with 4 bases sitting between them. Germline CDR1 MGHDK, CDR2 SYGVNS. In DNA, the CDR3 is TGTGCCAGCAGTGAATTAGGGAACACTGAAGCTTTCTTT. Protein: CASSELGNTEAFF.

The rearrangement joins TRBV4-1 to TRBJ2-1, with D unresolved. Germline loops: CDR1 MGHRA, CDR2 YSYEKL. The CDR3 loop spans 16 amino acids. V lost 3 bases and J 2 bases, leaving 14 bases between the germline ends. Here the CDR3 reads CASSHYEETPYNEQFF. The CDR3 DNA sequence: TGCGCCAGCAGCCATTATGAGGAAACCCCCTACAATGAGCAGTTCTTC.

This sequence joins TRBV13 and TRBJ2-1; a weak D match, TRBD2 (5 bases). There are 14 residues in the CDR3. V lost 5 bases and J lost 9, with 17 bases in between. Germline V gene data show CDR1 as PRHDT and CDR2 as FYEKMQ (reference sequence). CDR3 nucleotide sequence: TGTGCCAGCAGCCAAGATAAGGAGACTACTGAGCAGTTCTTC. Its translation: CASSQDKETTEQFF.

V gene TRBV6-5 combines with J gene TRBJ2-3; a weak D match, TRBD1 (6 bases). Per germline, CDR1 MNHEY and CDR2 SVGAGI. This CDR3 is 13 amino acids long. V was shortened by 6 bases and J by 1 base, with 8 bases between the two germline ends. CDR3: CASRGARTDTQYF. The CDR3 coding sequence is TGTGCCAGCAGGGGGGCCCGCACAGATACGCAGTATTTT.